Below, 7 T cell receptor beta chains from the same sample are listed, as sequenced in a study of graft-versus-host responses after intestinal transplantation. Libraries were prepared by immunoSEQ multiplex PCR; TCRdb keeps only in-frame clonotypes and omits some of them. The repertoire has approximately 99,000 clones, approximately 90% of them found once; the top ten carry around 0.07%. The antigens for these receptors are not known. The sequencing here drew on unstimulated CD8+ T cells sorted from spleen or lymph node cells, taken before transplant. Receptor source: a human donor who was the organ donor for an intestinal transplant.

The V gene is TRBV5-1, the J gene TRBJ2-7; the match to TRBD1 covers 8 bases. The germline V gene encodes CDR1 SGHRS and CDR2 YFSETQ. CDR3 length: 15 amino acids. The trim removed 1 base at V and 5 bases at J, leaving 8 bases unmatched. The CDR3 region is CASSLPQGASDEQYF. The CDR3 DNA sequence: TGCGCCAGCAGCTTGCCGCAGGGGGCATCGGACGAGCAGTACTTC.

The CDR3 reads CSVDWQGINNEQFF. The CDR3 DNA sequence: TGCAGCGTTGATTGGCAGGGTATCAACAATGAGCAGTTCTTC. J is TRBJ2-1 and V is TRBV29-1; D perhaps matches TRBD1 (5 bases). The V gene lost 3 bases and the J gene lost 5 bases, with 14 bases spanning the gap. The CDR3 loop spans 14 amino acids. Germline CDR1 is SQVTM and CDR2 is ANQGSEA.

This clone was observed a handful of times. The genes are TRBV5-6 and TRBJ2-7, with 8 nucleotides matching TRBD1. Trimming cost V 0 bases and J 4 bases; bases outside gene matches: 9. Germline values: CDR1 SGHDT, CDR2 YYEEEE. CDR3 length equals 16 residues. This chain's CDR3 is CASSLAQRNRGYEQYF. The CDR3 DNA sequence: TGTGCCAGCAGCTTGGCCCAGCGTAACAGGGGGTACGAGCAGTACTTC. Variable domain in full (rest from reference TRBV5-6 and TRBJ2-7): DAGVTQSPTHLIKTRGQQVTLRCSPKSGHDTVSWYQQALGQGPQFIFQYYEEEERQRGNFPDRFSGHQFPNYSSELNVNALLLGDSALYLCASSLAQRNRGYEQYFGPGTRLTVT.

This clone was observed once. J is TRBJ2-7 and V is TRBV5-1; 7 bases align to TRBD1. In germline, CDR1 is SGHRS, CDR2 YFSETQ. The CDR3 is 17 residues long. The V gene end was trimmed by 0 bases and the J gene end by 0 bases; junction bases not matched to a gene: 9. The CDR3 protein is CASSLGQGRRDSYEQYF. For the CDR3, the DNA is TGCGCCAGCAGCTTGGGACAGGGCCGCAGGGACTCCTACGAGCAGTACTTC.

V usage is TRBV28 and J usage is TRBJ2-3, with TRBD2 matching over 9 bases. V lost 2 bases, J lost 2 bases, and 8 bases stayed unmatched. Germline CDR1 MDHEN, CDR2 SYDVKM. The CDR3 covers 17 residues. CDR3 in amino acids: CASSLIQLAGNTDTQYF. Here the CDR3 DNA reads TGTGCCAGCAGTTTAATTCAGCTAGCGGGGAACACAGATACGCAGTATTTT.

This sequence joins TRBV6-1 and TRBJ2-1; D unclear. The length of the CDR3 is 14 residues. Germline assignment: CDR1 MNHNS and CDR2 SASEGT. Trimming shortened V by 4 bases and J by 0 bases, and 7 bases separated the two germline ends. The DNA for the CDR3 is TGTGCCAGCAGTGTACACAGCTCCTACAATGAGCAGTTCTTC. Its protein is CASSVHSSYNEQFF.

The chain links TRBV5-5 to TRBJ2-7; D is unresolved. The CDR3 sequence is 15 residues long. Germline CDR1 SGHKS, CDR2 YYEKEE (reference sequence). Trimming stripped 0 bases from V and 0 bases from J, with 10 bases between. The CDR3 loop reads CASSLAGRLSYEQYF. CDR3 in DNA: TGTGCCAGCAGCTTGGCCGGTCGTCTCTCCTACGAGCAGTACTTC.